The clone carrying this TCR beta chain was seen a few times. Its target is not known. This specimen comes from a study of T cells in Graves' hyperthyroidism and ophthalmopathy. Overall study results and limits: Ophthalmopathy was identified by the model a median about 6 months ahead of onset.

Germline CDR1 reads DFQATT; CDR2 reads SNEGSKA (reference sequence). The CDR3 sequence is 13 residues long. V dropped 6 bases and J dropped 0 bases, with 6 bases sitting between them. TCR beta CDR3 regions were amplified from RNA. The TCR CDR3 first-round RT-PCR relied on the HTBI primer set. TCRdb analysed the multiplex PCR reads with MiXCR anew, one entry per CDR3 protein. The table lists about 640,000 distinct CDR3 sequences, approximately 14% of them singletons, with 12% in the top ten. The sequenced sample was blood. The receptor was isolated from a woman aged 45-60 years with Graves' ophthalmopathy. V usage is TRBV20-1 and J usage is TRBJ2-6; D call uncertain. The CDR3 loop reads CSALASGANVLTF. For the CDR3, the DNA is TGCAGTGCCCTCGCCTCTGGGGCCAACGTCCTGACTTTC.